The source of this T cell receptor (beta chain) is a study of T cells after somatic rescue of genetic block. The CDR3 length is 18 residues. TCRdb's table, derived via immunoSEQ multiplex PCR, lists solely in-frame clones and lacks some. The sample consists of roughly 7,000 clones, 80% to 85% of them appearing once. The sequence came from a boy younger than 18. The sequenced sample consisted of peripheral blood mononuclear cells (PBMCs). V and J are TRBV21-1 and TRBJ1-2. TRBV21-1 is tagged as a pseudogene. CDR3 nucleotides: TGTGCCAGCAGCCACTTGGGGGCGGGGTGTAGAGTCAGCTATGGCTACACCTTC. Amino acids: CASSHLGAGCRVSYGYTF.